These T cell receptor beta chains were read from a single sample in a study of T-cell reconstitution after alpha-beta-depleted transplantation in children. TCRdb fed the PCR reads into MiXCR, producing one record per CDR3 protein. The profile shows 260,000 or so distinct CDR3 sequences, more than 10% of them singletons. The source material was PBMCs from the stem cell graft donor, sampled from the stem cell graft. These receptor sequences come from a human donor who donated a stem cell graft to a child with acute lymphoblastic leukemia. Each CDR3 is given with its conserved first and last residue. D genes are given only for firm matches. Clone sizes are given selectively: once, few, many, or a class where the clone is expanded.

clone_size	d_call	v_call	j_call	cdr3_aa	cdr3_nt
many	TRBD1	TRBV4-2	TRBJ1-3	CASSLIWTGEFLVTGNTIYF	TGTGCCAGCAGCCTCATCTGGACAGGGGAATTTTTGGTTACTGGAAACACCATATATTTT
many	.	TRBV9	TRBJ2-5	CASSEDSKETQYF	TGTGCCAGCAGCGAGGACAGTAAAGAGACCCAGTACTTC
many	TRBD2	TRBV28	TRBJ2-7	CASRTAGGSYEQYF	TGTGCCAGCCGTACGGCGGGAGGATCCTACGAGCAGTACTTC
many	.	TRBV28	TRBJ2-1	CASSFLGAYNEQFF	TGTGCCAGCAGTTTCCTAGGGGCTTACAATGAGCAGTTCTTC
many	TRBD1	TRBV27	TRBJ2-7	CASEDRGLGEQYF	TGTGCCAGCGAAGACAGGGGGCTGGGCGAGCAGTACTTC
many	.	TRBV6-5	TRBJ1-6	CASSYYGTRDNSPLHF	TGTGCCAGCAGTTATTACGGAACACGGGATAATTCACCCCTCCACTTT
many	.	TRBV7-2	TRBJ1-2	CASSLVSQGPYGYTF	TGTGCCAGCAGCTTAGTATCACAGGGCCCCTATGGCTACACCTTC
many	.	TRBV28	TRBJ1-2	CATYPLGNYGYTF	TGTGCCACCTATCCCCTTGGCAACTATGGCTACACCTTC
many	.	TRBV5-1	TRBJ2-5	CASSLVSLRGETQYF	TGCGCCAGCAGCTTGGTTAGCCTCCGGGGAGAGACCCAGTACTTC
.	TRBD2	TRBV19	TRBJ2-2	CASSIERGIPGELFF	TGTGCCAGTAGTATAGAGCGGGGGATCCCCGGGGAGCTGTTTTTT
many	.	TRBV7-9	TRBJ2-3	CASPSAPGDTQYF	TGTGCCAGCCCCAGCGCACCGGGGGATACGCAGTATTTT
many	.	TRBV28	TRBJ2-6	CASRTELGTRGLGANVLTF	TGTGCCAGCAGGACCGAATTAGGGACAAGGGGGTTAGGTGCCAACGTCCTGACTTTC
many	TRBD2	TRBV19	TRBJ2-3	CASTRIAGNADTQYF	TGTGCCAGTACCCGAATAGCGGGAAACGCAGATACGCAGTATTTT
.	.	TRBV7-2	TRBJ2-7	CASSFAPSAAYEQYF	TGTGCCAGCAGCTTTGCACCCAGTGCCGCGTACGAGCAGTACTTC
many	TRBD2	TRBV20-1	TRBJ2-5	CSANPPSGRASGAQYF	TGCAGTGCTAATCCCCCTAGCGGGAGGGCGTCGGGGGCCCAGTACTTC
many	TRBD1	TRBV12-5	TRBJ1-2	CASGLGQGYGYTF	TGTGCTAGTGGACTGGGACAGGGCTATGGCTACACCTTC
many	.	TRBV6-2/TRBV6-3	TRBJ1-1	CASSPALHGNTEAFF	TGTGCCAGCAGTCCGGCCCTCCACGGGAACACTGAAGCTTTCTTT
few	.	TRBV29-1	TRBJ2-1	CSAEVKQGNEQFF	TGCAGCGCCGAAGTTAAACAGGGAAATGAGCAGTTCTTC
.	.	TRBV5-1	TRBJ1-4	CVSSGALGNEKLFF	TGCGTCAGCAGCGGGGCTTTAGGAAATGAAAAACTGTTTTTT
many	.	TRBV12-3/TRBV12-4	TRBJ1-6	CASSLENSPLHF	TGTGCCAGCAGTTTGGAGAATTCACCCCTCCACTTT